This T cell receptor beta chain was documented in a study of naive and memory T cell subsets. An equimolar mix of two oligonucleotides served as the beta constant-region primer for TRBC1 and TRBC2. TCRdb re-analysed the UMI-ligation and nested PCR reads in MiXCR, keeping a single row per CDR3 protein. The data hold roughly 31,000 distinct CDR3 sequences, with roughly 10% observed a single time. CD4 T cells were positively selected, then CD8 T cells from the CD4-negative fraction. EMRA cells were CD45RA+CD27-, and effector memory cells CD45RA-CD27-. This clonotype has at least ten counts. Its target is unknown. Notes on the study in general: In naive cells, over 85% of TCR sequences were seen only once. From naive to CM, EM and EMRA, diversity decreased and Gini increased.

CDR1 is KGHDR, CDR2 SFDVKD, per germline. This CDR3 has 18 amino acids. The V and J ends lost 3 bases and 1 base, in that order; junction bases with no gene match: 10. The genes are TRBV24-1 and TRBJ2-3; 9 positions match TRBD1. The sequenced material came from effector memory CD4+ T cells from blood. Subset indicated: effector memory, CD45RA- CD27-. The TCR comes from a human donor in good health. The CDR3 is CATSDGPGQGVGTDTQYF. CDR3 coding DNA: TGTGCCACCAGTGATGGCCCGGGACAGGGTGTGGGCACAGATACGCAGTATTTT.